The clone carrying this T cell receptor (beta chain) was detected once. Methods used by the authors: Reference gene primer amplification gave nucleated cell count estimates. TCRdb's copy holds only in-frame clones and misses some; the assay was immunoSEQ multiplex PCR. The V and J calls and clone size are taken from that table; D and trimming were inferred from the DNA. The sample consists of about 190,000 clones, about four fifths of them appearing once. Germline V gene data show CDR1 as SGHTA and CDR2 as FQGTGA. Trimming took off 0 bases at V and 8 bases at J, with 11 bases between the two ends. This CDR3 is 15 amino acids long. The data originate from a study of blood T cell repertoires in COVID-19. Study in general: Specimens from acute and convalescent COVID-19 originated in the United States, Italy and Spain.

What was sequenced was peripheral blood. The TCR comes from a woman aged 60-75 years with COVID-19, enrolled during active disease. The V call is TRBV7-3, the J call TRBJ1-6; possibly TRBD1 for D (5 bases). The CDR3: CASSLTPGWDSPLHF. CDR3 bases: TGTGCCAGCAGCTTAACCCCAGGGTGGGATTCACCCCTCCACTTT.